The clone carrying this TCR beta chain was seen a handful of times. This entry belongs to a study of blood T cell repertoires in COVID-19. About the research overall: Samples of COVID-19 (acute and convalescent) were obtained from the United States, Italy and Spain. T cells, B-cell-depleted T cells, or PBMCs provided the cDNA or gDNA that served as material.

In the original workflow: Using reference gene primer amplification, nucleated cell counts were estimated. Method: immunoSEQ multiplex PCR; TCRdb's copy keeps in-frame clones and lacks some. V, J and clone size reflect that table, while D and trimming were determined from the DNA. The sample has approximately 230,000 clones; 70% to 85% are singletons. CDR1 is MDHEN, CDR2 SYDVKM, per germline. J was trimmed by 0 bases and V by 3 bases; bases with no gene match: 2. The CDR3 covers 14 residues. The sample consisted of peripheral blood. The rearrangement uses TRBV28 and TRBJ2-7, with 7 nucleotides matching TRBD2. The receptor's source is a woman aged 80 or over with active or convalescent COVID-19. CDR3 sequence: CASSFRDYSYEQYF. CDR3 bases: TGTGCCAGCAGTTTTCGGGACTACTCCTACGAGCAGTACTTC. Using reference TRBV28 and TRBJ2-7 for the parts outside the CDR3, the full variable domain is DVKVTQSSRYLVKRTGEKVFLECVQDMDHENMFWYRQDPGLGLRLIYFSYDVKMKEKGDIPEGYSVSREKKERFSLILESASTNQTSMYLCASSFRDYSYEQYFGPGTRLTVT.